The present entry profiles one TCR beta chain with its context. Its antigen is unidentified. These data belong to a study of CD8+ T cells in alopecia areata. Study findings and constraints: Among patients, TCR sharing was less clear than in mice, a difference possibly due in part to HLA diversity in the patient population.

The V segment lost 3 bases and the J segment 5 bases; nucleotides outside the gene matches: 13. The CDR3 is 16 residues long. CDR1 and CDR2 from the germline V gene are SQVTM and ANQGSEA. Both peripheral blood and punch biopsies of lesional scalp skin were obtained from patients who had alopecia areata. Once RNA had been extracted, it was reverse transcribed into cDNA to act as the sequencing template. Clones were sequenced by immunoSEQ multiplex PCR, and TCRdb holds only the in-frame ones, with some missing. The data show some 51,000 clones, with around 96% seen just once and under 30% held by the top ten.

This TCR was recovered from a human donor with alopecia areata. The sequencing here drew on CD8+ T cells sorted from blood, taken at week 0. The J gene is TRBJ1-3, the V gene TRBV29-1, with 7 nucleotides matching TRBD1. The CDR3 sequence is CSVDLGRQGGRNTIYF. In DNA form, the CDR3 reads TGCAGCGTTGACTTGGGGAGACAGGGTGGCAGAAACACCATATATTTT.